This T cell receptor beta chain emerged from a study of T cell responses to AZD1222 COVID-19 vaccine. Study-level results: As reported, nearly half of all spike-specific TCRs target variant regions that are unmutated.

Assay: immunoSEQ multiplex PCR; the TCRdb copy retains only in-frame clones and omits some. The sample gives about 96,000 clones, roughly 90% of which show up once; approximately 25% is in the top ten. Comments on this clone: Its target is not known.

In germline, CDR1 is SGHNT, CDR2 YYREEE (reference sequence). Unmatched junction bases numbered 5, after V lost 5 bases and J lost 6 bases. This CDR3 comprises 13 residues. The chain is built from TRBV5-4 and TRBJ2-7; 10 bases match TRBD2. Source: peripheral blood, taken on day 0 of AZD1222 vaccination. This receptor was identified in an adult in good health. CDR3 sequence: CASRASGSSEQYF. DNA of the CDR3: TGTGCCAGCAGGGCTAGCGGGAGCAGCGAGCAGTACTTC. The full variable domain, rest sourced from reference TRBV5-4 and TRBJ2-7, is ETGVTQSPTHLIKTRGQQVTLRCSSQSGHNTVSWYQQALGQGPQFIFQYYREEENGRGNFPPRFSGLQFPNYSSELNVNALELDDSALYLCASRASGSSEQYFGPGTRLTVT.